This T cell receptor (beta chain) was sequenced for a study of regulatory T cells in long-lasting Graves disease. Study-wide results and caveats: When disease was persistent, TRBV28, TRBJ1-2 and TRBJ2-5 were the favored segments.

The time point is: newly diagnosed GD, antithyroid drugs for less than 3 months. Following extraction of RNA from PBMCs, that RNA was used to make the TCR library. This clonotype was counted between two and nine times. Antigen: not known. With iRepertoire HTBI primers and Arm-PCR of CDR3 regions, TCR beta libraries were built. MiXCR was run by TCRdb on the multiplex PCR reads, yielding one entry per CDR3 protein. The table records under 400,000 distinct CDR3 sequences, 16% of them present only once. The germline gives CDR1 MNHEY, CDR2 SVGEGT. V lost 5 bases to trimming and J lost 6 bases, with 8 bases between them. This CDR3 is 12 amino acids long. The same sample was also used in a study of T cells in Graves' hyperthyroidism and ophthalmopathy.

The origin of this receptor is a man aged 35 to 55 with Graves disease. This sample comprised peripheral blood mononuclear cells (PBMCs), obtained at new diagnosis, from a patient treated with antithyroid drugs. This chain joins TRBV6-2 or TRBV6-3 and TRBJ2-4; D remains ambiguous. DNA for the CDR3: TGTGCCAGCAGTGACGGGTCAAACATTCAGTACTTC. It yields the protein CASSDGSNIQYF.